Many counts were recorded for the clone carrying this T cell receptor (beta chain). What was amplified from RNA transcripts were TCR beta CDR3 regions. HTBI primers were the set used in a first-round RT-PCR of the TCR CDR3. TCRdb called the multiplex PCR reads again in MiXCR, with one record for every CDR3 protein. In the table there are 220,000 or so distinct CDR3 sequences, 15% to 20% of which are singletons. The data were taken from a study of T cells in Graves' hyperthyroidism and ophthalmopathy. J was trimmed by 1 base and V by 3 bases; bases with no gene match: 6. The CDR3 is 15 residues long. The germline V gene encodes CDR1 SGDLS and CDR2 YYNGEE.

This rearrangement joins TRBV9 to TRBJ1-1, with TRBD1 matching 7 bases. The TCR sequence derives from a woman under 30 with Graves' ophthalmopathy. The source material was blood. The CDR3 sequence is CASSAGWTGNTEAFF. CDR3 sequence (DNA): TGTGCCAGCAGCGCCGGCTGGACAGGGAACACTGAAGCTTTCTTT.